The subject of this entry is one T cell receptor (beta chain). Its antigen target is currently unknown. Per-base quality was not reported, and no clone a single base away is much larger than it. V loses 5 bases of germline sequence and J loses 5 bases, and the interval between the two ends is 16 bases. From a lookup of the germline V gene (reference sequence), CDR1 and CDR2 are LNHNV and YYDKDF. Spanning cysteine to phenylalanine, the CDR3 consists of 14 amino acids. The DNA shown is the 42-base CDR3, in frame from base 1. This record belongs to a study of OX40 agonist ivuxolimab in advanced cancers. Regarding the complete study: Ivuxolimab was a fully human IgG2 agonistic monoclonal antibody targeting the costimulatory receptor OX40 (CD134). Of the 50 to 55 patients in dose escalation, some 19 had hepatocellular carcinoma, some 15 had melanoma, 9 had renal cell carcinoma and 9 had head and neck cancer. The point of sequencing TCRbeta in the periphery was to test whether ivuxolimab changed TCR sequence diversity and drove clonal T-cell expansion. Prior anti-PD-1, anti-PD-L1 or anti-CTLA-4 therapy was permitted, and checkpoint inhibitors had been received by about two fifths of dose-escalation patients. Partial responses were achieved by three dose-escalation patients, of whom one had hepatocellular carcinoma and two had cutaneous melanoma. Intravenous ivuxolimab was administered to patients every 2 weeks at six dose levels: 0.01, 0.1, 0.3, 1.5, 3 and 10 mg/kg. In the dose-escalation cohort, approximately 80% of patients were male, and the mean age was roughly 60 years with a range of roughly 20 to 85. The paper covers the monotherapy dose-escalation part of the phase I ivuxolimab trial, which included N ≈ 50 patients. The paper as a whole reports these results and caveats: In the 0.1-3.0 mg/kg groups, partial responders were among the patients with the lowest normalized peripheral clonal expansion, particularly in CD8+ T cells. On average, CD8+ T cells showed more expanded clones than CD4+ T cells after ivuxolimab. At doses of 0.1 to 3.0 mg/kg, clonal expansion of both CD4+ and CD8+ T cells in blood was seen between baseline and week 6. Antigen specificity was not determined for the clonally expanded peripheral T cells. Low levels of normalized T-cell clonal expansion were also seen in some patients who did not respond.

Patients with a history of autoimmune disease or receiving systemic immunosuppression were excluded from the trial. Peripheral blood for TCR sequencing was collected from all dose cohorts at baseline, on cycle 4 day 1, and on cycle 7 day 1. The samples were taken from a phase I, first-in-human, multicenter, open-label dose-escalation trial of ivuxolimab. Adults with locally advanced or metastatic melanoma, renal cell carcinoma, hepatocellular carcinoma or head and neck squamous cell carcinoma were enrolled in the trial. CD4+ and CD8+ T cells were sorted separately from peripheral blood before TCR sequencing. Genomic DNA was isolated from the sorted cells so that the TCRbeta CDR3 region could be sequenced. The immunoSEQ Assay was used to sequence the TCRbeta CDR3 regions. Sourced from immuneACCESS, this table was stored by TCRdb with only in-frame sequences that have V and J called. A share of the clones is absent; for the studies checked, an unresolved V gene accounts for under half, and the remainder has no known explanation. For this sample the table gives under 55,000 clones, of which 86% were detected only once. In total, the top ten clones hold 6.5% to 8% of the sample.

The sequence came from an adult with an advanced solid tumor such as melanoma, head and neck, liver or kidney cancer. The specimen comprised CD4+ or CD8+ T cells sorted from blood, sampled in a trial of the OX40 agonist ivuxolimab. The chain couples TRBV15 to TRBJ2-7; TRBD2 might be the D gene, on 5 matching bases. The DNA sequence reads TGTGCCACCAGCGCGTTGGAGTCGGGGAACGAGCAGTACTTC. Translated, this gives CATSALESGNEQYF.